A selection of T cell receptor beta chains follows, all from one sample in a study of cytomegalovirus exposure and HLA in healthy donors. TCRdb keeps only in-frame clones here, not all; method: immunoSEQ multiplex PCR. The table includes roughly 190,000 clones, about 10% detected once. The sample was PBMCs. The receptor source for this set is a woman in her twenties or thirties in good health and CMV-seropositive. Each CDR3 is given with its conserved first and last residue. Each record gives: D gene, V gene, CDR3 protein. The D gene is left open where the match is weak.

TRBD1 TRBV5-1 CASSLTGTGANEQFF
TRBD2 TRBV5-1 CASSLESGRVLSTDTQYF
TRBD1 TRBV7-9 CASSSTGALNCGYTF
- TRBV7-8 CASSSGLIYGYTF
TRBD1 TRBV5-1 CASSHMPPGTVAKNIQYF
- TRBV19 CASSMISLNTGELFF
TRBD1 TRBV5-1 CASSFSGGTGGNTEAFF
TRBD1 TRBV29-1 CSVDRGFGNTEAFF
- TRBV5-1 CASSLELRQGREQYF
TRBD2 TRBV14 CASSSGDPRGIF
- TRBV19 CASSGLSTDTQYF
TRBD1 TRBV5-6 CASSLKGGHYEQYF
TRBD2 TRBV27 CASSGGLATDTQYF
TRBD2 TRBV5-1 CASSLRMASGDNEQFF
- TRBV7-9 CASSQGHGGYTF
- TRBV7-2 CASSTESGETQYF
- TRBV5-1 CASSLDGTTNEKLFF
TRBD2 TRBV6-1 CAGGGRGAGADEQYF
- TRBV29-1 CSVEEGTPADGYTF
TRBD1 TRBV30 CAWSRQGGGANVLTF
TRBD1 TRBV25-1 CASSGIGTDYEQYF
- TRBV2 CASYLNTEAFF
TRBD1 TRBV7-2 CASSLMSNRGEPQHF
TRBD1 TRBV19 CASSLDRGHEKLFF
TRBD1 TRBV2 CATLAGTGGDEQYF
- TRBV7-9 CASSKEGLALSYEQYF
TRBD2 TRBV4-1 CASSQVAGVWNEQFF
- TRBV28 CASSPLGNQPQHF
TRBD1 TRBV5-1 CASERTGSTDTQYF
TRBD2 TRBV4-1 CASSHKRLALGNEQFF
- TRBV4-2 CASSQEGGRYNQPQHF
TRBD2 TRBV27 CASSLGGSSGESSYNEQFF
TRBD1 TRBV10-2 CASRSGGTGNEQYF
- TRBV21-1 CASSKVGSATRPNQPQHF
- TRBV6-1 CASSEALGGAFDTQYF
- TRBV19 CASSISRGEKLFF
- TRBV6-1 CASSEGVGGYGYTF
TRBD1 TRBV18 CASSPGQGSGEQYF
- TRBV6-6 CASLSGGKEGYTF